A single sample is the source of the 23 T cell receptor beta chains below, sequenced in a study of control samples from healthy donors and cancer patients. Here immunoSEQ multiplex PCR was the method, and the copy in TCRdb shows in-frame clones only, minus some. The sample contains some 90,000 clones, about 85% of which appear only once. The sample comprised blood. Source of these receptors: a woman in her forties or fifties in good health.

This chain links TRBV5-6 with TRBJ1-6, with TRBD1 matching over 8 bases. Germline V gives CDR1 SGHDT, CDR2 YYEEEE. The CDR3 has 18 amino acids. V was clipped by 3 bases and J by 2 bases; unmatched bases: 10. CDR3 loop: CASSSERTGFPYNSPLHF. The CDR3 DNA sequence: TGTGCCAGCAGCTCGGAGAGGACAGGGTTCCCCTATAATTCACCCCTCCACTTT.

This chain connects TRBV9 to TRBJ1-2; a possible D gene is TRBD1 (5 bases). Trimming cost V 1 base and J 7 bases, with 14 bases left between them. Germline CDR1 SGDLS, CDR2 YYNGEE. This CDR3 has 14 residues. CDR3 amino acids: CASSVLGQGVGYTF. For the CDR3, the DNA is TGTGCCAGCAGCGTACTCGGCCAGGGAGTTGGCTACACCTTC.

This clone was observed a few times. The chain uses TRBV29-1 and TRBJ2-7; the D gene is possibly TRBD2 (5 bases). In germline, CDR1 is SQVTM, CDR2 ANQGSEA. Deletions cut 4 bases from V and 9 bases from J, with 19 bases between. This CDR3 is 13 amino acids long. DNA of the CDR3: TGCAGCGTTGGGTCCTCCCAATCCGGAGGGCAGTACTTC. It specifies CSVGSSQSGGQYF.

This chain links TRBV5-1 with TRBJ1-1; the match to TRBD1 covers 10 bases. The CDR3 runs 13 residues. The germline gives CDR1 SGHRS, CDR2 YFSETQ. The junction had 3 bases not matched to a gene; V was cut back by 2 bases and J by 8 bases. The CDR3 sequence is CASSFRQGAEAFF. The CDR3 region has the DNA TGCGCCAGCAGCTTCAGACAGGGGGCGGAAGCTTTCTTT.

The chain employs TRBV11-3 and TRBJ2-3, with TRBD2 matching 15 bases. The CDR3 contains 16 residues. The germline CDR1 and CDR2 sequences are SGHNT and YENEEA. V gave up 5 bases and J gave up 3 bases; unmatched junction bases: 3. The CDR3 coding sequence is TGTGCCAGCAGCCTGGGGACTAGCGGGAGGACAGATACGCAGTATTTT. This codes for CASSLGTSGRTDTQYF. The variable domain in full, with the rest retrieved from reference TRBV11-3 and TRBJ2-3, is EAGVVQSPRYKIIEKKQPVAFWCNPISGHNTLYWYLQNLGQGPELLIRYENEEAVDDSQLPKDRFSAERLKGVDSTLKIQPAELGDSAVYLCASSLGTSGRTDTQYFGPGTRLTVL.

This chain uses TRBV6-6 with TRBJ2-4, with TRBD2 matching over 11 bases. V was clipped by 6 bases and J by 5 bases; unmatched bases: 9. Germline V gene sequence: CDR1 MNHNY, CDR2 SVGAGI (reference sequence). This CDR3 region has 16 residues. In DNA, the CDR3 is TGTGCCAGCAGCCTTAGCGGGAGGGCCAGGGAAAACATTCAGTACTTC. Residues: CASSLSGRARENIQYF.

The V gene is TRBV5-1, the J gene TRBJ2-6; D possibly corresponds to TRBD2 (5 bases). The CDR3 sequence is 16 residues long. CDR1 and CDR2 (germline): SGHRS, YFSETQ. V was shortened by 4 bases and J by 0 bases, with 11 bases between the two germline ends. The CDR3 coding sequence is TGCGCCAGCAGCGCCTTTCGGGGCTCTGGGGCCAACGTCCTGACTTTC. Translated: CASSAFRGSGANVLTF.

This chain links TRBV4-3 with TRBJ1-2; weak D call: TRBD1 (5 bases). Trimming took off 0 bases at V and 2 bases at J, with 10 bases between the two ends. The V gene's germline CDR1 is LGHNA and CDR2 YSLEER. The CDR3 is made up of 15 amino acids. Here the CDR3 reads CASSQDRGKNYGYTF. CDR3 coding DNA: TGCGCCAGCAGCCAAGATCGGGGGAAAAACTATGGCTACACCTTC.

V and J are TRBV28 and TRBJ1-2; D gene ambiguous. Trimming left V 6 bases short and J 1 base short, with 24 bases between. Germline CDR1 MDHEN, CDR2 SYDVKM. The CDR3 runs 18 residues. DNA for the CDR3: TGTGCCAGCAGGCCCATCTCCCTCCGGATCACCCATAACTATGGCTACACCTTC. Amino acid sequence: CASRPISLRITHNYGYTF.

V and J are TRBV4-3 and TRBJ1-3; 11 bases fit TRBD1. The V gene end was trimmed by 0 bases and the J gene end by 0 bases; junction bases not matched to a gene: 16. Germline V CDR1 and CDR2: LGHNA, YSLEER. This CDR3 has 22 amino acids. The CDR3, as DNA: TGCGCCAGCAGCCAAGATTGGGATAGGGGGACAGGGGGTTATCTCTCTGGAAACACCATATATTTT. This encodes CASSQDWDRGTGGYLSGNTIYF.

V and J are TRBV3-1 (or the pseudogene TRBV3-2) and TRBJ1-1; D gene uncertain. In germline, CDR1 is LGHDT, CDR2 YNNKEL (reference sequence). The CDR3 sequence is 13 residues long. V was pared by 2 bases and J by 5 bases, with 9 bases between. The DNA for the CDR3 is TGTGCCAGCAGCCAAATACTGGAAACTGAAGCTTTCTTT. Translation gives CASSQILETEAFF.

The V and J genes are TRBV7-9 and TRBJ2-5; 13 positions match TRBD2. With 4 bases clipped from V and 2 bases from J, the junction kept 7 bases outside the gene matches. Germline CDR1 and CDR2: SEHNR and FQNEAQ (reference sequence). This CDR3 has 17 amino acids. The CDR3 bases are TGTGCCAGCAGCTCAGGGGGACTAGCGGGGCCACAAGAGACCCAGTACTTC. Translated: CASSSGGLAGPQETQYF.

The chain uses TRBV6-1 and TRBJ1-5; no reliable D call. Trimming stripped 1 base from V and 0 bases from J, with 7 bases between. This CDR3 is 15 amino acids long. Germline values: CDR1 MNHNS, CDR2 SASEGT. The CDR3 loop is CASSEGVVSNQPQHF. In DNA form, the CDR3 reads TGTGCCAGCAGTGAAGGGGTAGTTAGCAATCAGCCCCAGCATTTT.

This rearrangement joins TRBV5-1 to TRBJ2-3; 7 bases fit TRBD1. With 4 bases clipped from V and 5 bases from J, the junction kept 10 bases outside the gene matches. Looked up from germline, CDR1 is SGHRS and CDR2 is YFSETQ. The CDR3 spans 15 residues. The CDR3 bases are TGCGCCAGCAGCATGACAGGGAGCTCTGGAGATACGCAGTATTTT. Protein: CASSMTGSSGDTQYF.

This chain links TRBV4-1 with TRBJ2-2; D might be TRBD1 or TRBD2, each matching 7 bases. V dropped 9 bases and J dropped 5 bases, with 19 bases sitting between them. Germline CDR1 reads MGHRA; CDR2 reads YSYEKL. The CDR3 loop spans 15 amino acids. CDR3 region: CASGGDRRITGELFF. The CDR3 coding sequence is TGCGCCAGTGGGGGGGACAGACGAATAACCGGGGAGCTGTTTTTT.

The V gene is TRBV25-1, the J gene TRBJ2-7, with D possibly being TRBD1 (6 bases). Germline CDR1 MGHDK, CDR2 SYGVNS. Trimming took 4 bases from V and 2 from J, leaving 12 bases between them. The CDR3 runs 14 residues. The CDR3 loop reads CASSGTGNPYEQYF. The CDR3 bases are TGTGCCAGCAGTGGCACAGGGAACCCCTACGAGCAGTACTTC.

This chain links TRBV25-1 with TRBJ1-1, with D possibly matching TRBD1 (6 bases). CDR1 and CDR2 from the germline V gene are MGHDK and SYGVNS. Trimming shortened V by 7 bases and J by 4 bases, and 22 bases separated the two germline ends. CDR3 length: 16 amino acids. The CDR3 sequence is CASTPPTGSLGTEAFF. The DNA of the CDR3 is TGTGCCAGCACCCCCCCAACAGGGTCGCTTGGCACTGAAGCTTTCTTT. The full variable domain, in which reference TRBV25-1 and TRBJ1-1 provide the parts outside the CDR3, is EADIYQTPRYLVIGTGKKITLECSQTMGHDKMYWYQQDPGMELHLIHYSYGVNSTEKGDLSSESTVSRIRTEHFPLTLESARPSHTSQYLCASTPPTGSLGTEAFFGQGTRLTVV.

The chain joins TRBV7-9 to TRBJ1-3, with 9 bases that match TRBD1. The CDR3 consists of 15 residues. V lost 5 bases, J lost 2 bases, and 4 bases stayed unmatched. CDR1 and CDR2 (germline): SEHNR, FQNEAQ (reference sequence). The CDR3 spells CASSEQGAAGNTIYF. The CDR3 nucleotides are TGTGCCAGCAGCGAACAGGGGGCGGCTGGAAACACCATATATTTT.

The V and J genes are TRBV11-2 and TRBJ1-2; D call uncertain. This CDR3 comprises 13 residues. Per germline, CDR1 SGHAT and CDR2 FQNNGV. V was cut by 5 bases and J by 7 bases, with 14 bases left in between. CDR3 loop: CASSTTSGIGYTF. CDR3 DNA: TGTGCCAGCAGCACCACCTCTGGGATTGGCTACACCTTC.

This clone was recorded a few times. The V and J genes are TRBV19 and TRBJ1-1; a weak D match, TRBD1 (6 bases). Per germline, CDR1 LNHDA and CDR2 SQIVND (reference sequence). The V end lost 3 bases, the J end lost 2 bases, and 16 bases lay between the germline ends. This CDR3 is built from 16 residues. CDR3 coding DNA: TGTGCCAGTAGTATGGGCCAGGGGAGGGCCAACACTGAAGCTTTCTTT. It translates to CASSMGQGRANTEAFF.

This clone appeared a single time. The chain joins TRBV9 to TRBJ2-3, with a weak D call TRBD2 (5 bases). V was shortened by 3 bases and J by 2 bases, with 13 bases between the two germline ends. This CDR3 region has 15 residues. CDR1 SGDLS and CDR2 YYNGEE come from the germline V gene. DNA for the CDR3: TGTGCCAGCAGCGCAAAGGAGCGGAACACAGATACGCAGTATTTT. Translated, it gives CASSAKERNTDTQYF.

V gene TRBV7-2 combines with J gene TRBJ1-5; D is uncertain. The ends were cut back, 8 bases at V and 2 bases at J, with 10 bases in the middle. The CDR3 is made up of 13 amino acids. CDR1 and CDR2 (germline): SGHTA, FQGNSA. CDR3 nucleotides: TGTGCCAGCGCAGACGCAGGCAATCAGCCCCAGCATTTT. Its protein product is CASADAGNQPQHF.

This clone was observed a single time. The chain joins TRBV14 to TRBJ1-1, with D possibly matching TRBD1 (5 bases). The V gene lost 4 bases and the J gene lost 4 bases, with 13 bases spanning the gap. Germline CDR1 and CDR2: SGHDN and FVKESK. The CDR3 extends over 14 amino acids. The CDR3 loop reads CASSPGFGGTEAFF. CDR3 DNA sequence: TGTGCCAGCAGCCCTGGTTTCGGGGGCACTGAAGCTTTCTTT.